This TCR beta chain was sequenced during a study of T cell repertoires in cytomegalovirus infection. Overall study context: Matching HLA type, along with CMV infection, was indicated by public TCR beta signatures.

MiXCR was run by TCRdb on the reads, yielding one entry per CDR3 protein. The sample shows 500,000 to 600,000 distinct CDR3 sequences, more than 15% of them seen only once. The CDR3 spans 18 residues. CDR1 is LNHDA, CDR2 SQIVND, per germline (reference sequence). The junction had 7 bases not matched to a gene; V was cut back by 4 bases and J by 0 bases. This clonotype appeared a few times. The chain has TRBV19 and TRBJ2-3, with 13 bases identical to TRBD2. Sequencing input: CD8+ T cells from PBMCs. The clonotype was recovered from a human donor in good health (CMV status not recorded). Some clones in this sample may be carry-over from other donors' samples. CDR3 in DNA: TGTGCCAGTAGTACCGGCGGACTAGCGGGGGCCAGCACAGATACGCAGTATTTT. It specifies CASSTGGLAGASTDTQYF.